By frequency in the sample, the clone carrying this T cell receptor (beta chain) is medium-sized. The antigen remains unidentified. The sample is drawn from a study of human T cells and chemical hapten exposure. Whole-study context: Sensitization applied 2% DPC to approximately 2 cm by approximately 2 cm of upper inner arm skin. Whole-study results and caveats: Those TCRs sitting above 1 in 1000 frequency stayed the same with DPC sensitization.

From the RACE reads, TCRdb called clonotypes with MiXCR, one entry per CDR3 protein. The repertoire holds about 57,000 distinct CDR3 sequences, about 9.3% seen once, with 13% in the top ten. Trimming took off 4 bases at V and 0 bases at J, with 9 bases between the two ends. The V gene's germline CDR1 is SNHLY and CDR2 FYNNEI. This CDR3 is 14 amino acids long. Time point: patch test 1, 2 weeks after DPC sensitization. Treatment reported: therapeutic diphenylcyclopropenone sensitization with weekly scalp DPC. The donor pool consisted of alopecia patients aged 18 to 70 years, considered suitable for DPC.

This material consisted of whole blood, taken in connection with sensitization to the hapten diphenylcyclopropenone (DPC). This TCR came from a woman in her 40s with alopecia areata. Some clones in this sample may be carry-over from other donors' samples. V is TRBV2 and J is TRBJ1-1; D remains unclear. The CDR3: CASSVYYMNTEAFF. In nucleotides, the CDR3 is TGTGCCAGCAGTGTATACTATATGAACACTGAAGCTTTCTTT.